This passage covers 14 T cell receptor beta chains from one sample sequenced in a study of T cells in Graves' hyperthyroidism and ophthalmopathy. Amplification yielded TCR beta CDR3 regions, with RNA transcripts as the source. HTBI primers were the set used in a first-round RT-PCR of the TCR CDR3. A single record per CDR3 protein comes from TCRdb applying MiXCR to the multiplex PCR reads. The sample consists of over 500,000 distinct CDR3 sequences, roughly 45% of them appearing once. The sample consisted of peripheral blood or thyroid tissue (not recorded which). Receptors were obtained from an adult woman with Graves' disease, either hyperthyroidism or ophthalmopathy (not recorded which).

This clonotype came up many times. The chain carries TRBV7-2 and TRBJ2-7, with D tentatively TRBD2 (5 bases). Germline-derived CDR1 and CDR2 are SGHTA and FQGNSA. Trimming left V 2 bases short and J 6 bases short, with 17 bases between. This CDR3 region has 15 residues. The CDR3 sequence: CASSLSGLVSGEQYF. CDR3 nucleotides: TGTGCCAGCAGCTTAAGTGGACTTGTATCTGGCGAGCAGTACTTC.

The J gene is TRBJ1-2, the V gene TRBV5-1; 7 bases agree with TRBD1. The J segment lost 0 bases and the V segment lost 0 bases, leaving 11 bases of the junction unmatched. CDR1 SGHRS and CDR2 YFSETQ come from the germline V gene. The CDR3 contains 18 residues. The CDR3 sequence is CASSLVGRGGTANYGYTF. In DNA, the CDR3 is TGCGCCAGCAGCTTGGTCGGACGAGGGGGCACAGCTAACTATGGCTACACCTTC.

V gene TRBV7-2 combines with J gene TRBJ2-7; 8 nucleotides agree with TRBD1. V was pared by 5 bases and J by 4 bases, with 10 bases of the junction left unmatched. CDR3 size: 15 residues. Germline CDR1 SGHTA, CDR2 FQGNSA. CDR3 in amino acids: CASSPDRGFVYEQYF. CDR3 coding DNA: TGTGCCAGCAGCCCCGACAGGGGATTTGTGTACGAGCAGTACTTC.

This clonotype was seen once. The chain recombines TRBV2 with TRBJ1-6; D is unclear. The length of the CDR3 is 13 residues. CDR1 SNHLY and CDR2 FYNNEI come from the germline V gene. Between the trimmed V and J ends, which lost 7 bases and 7 bases, there was a span of 11 bases. CDR3 amino acids: CASIEGTNSPLHF. Here the CDR3 DNA reads TGTGCCAGCATTGAGGGTACCAATTCACCCCTCCACTTT.

This clonotype was detected many times. V usage is TRBV5-1 and J usage is TRBJ2-6; D is uncertain. Trimming stripped 0 bases from V and 1 base from J, with 2 bases between. The CDR3 is 14 amino acids. Germline CDR1 is SGHRS and CDR2 is YFSETQ. The CDR3 nucleotides read TGCGCCAGCAGCTTGGGTTCTGGGGCCAACGTCCTGACTTTC. It codes for CASSLGSGANVLTF.

V usage is TRBV7-8 and J usage is TRBJ1-6, with 8 nucleotides matching TRBD1. The CDR3 contains 14 residues. After removal of 5 bases from V and 8 bases from J, the junction contained 5 bases not matched to a gene. Germline V gives CDR1 SGHVS, CDR2 FQNEAQ. The CDR3 loop is CASSPRTGYSPLHF. The CDR3, as DNA: TGTGCCAGCAGCCCAAGGACAGGGTATTCACCCCTCCACTTT.

V and J are TRBV7-3 and TRBJ1-1, with 7 bases identical to TRBD1. Germline CDR1 SGHTA, CDR2 FQGTGA. CDR3 length: 12 amino acids. V was clipped by 5 bases and J by 9 bases; unmatched bases: 6. DNA for the CDR3: TGTGCCAGCAGCAACCGACAGGGCAAAGCTTTCTTT. Its translation is CASSNRQGKAFF.

The chain has TRBV20-1 and TRBJ1-1, with D uncertain. Germline CDR1 is DFQATT and CDR2 is SNEGSKA (reference sequence). The CDR3 totals 10 residues. V lost 8 bases and J lost 4, with 8 bases in between. DNA of the CDR3: TGCAGTCCCGTCGGCACTGAAGCTTTCTTT. The encoded protein is CSPVGTEAFF.

A word on this clonotype: At one end, the junction sequence differs from germline, possibly due to a read error. The CDR3 spells CATSDTREWNF. The CDR3 DNA follows: TGTGCCACCAGTGATACCCGGGAATGGAATTTT. This chain links TRBV24-1 with TRBJ1-5; D not resolved. There are 11 residues in the CDR3. CDR1 is KGHDR and CDR2 is SFDVKD in the germline V gene.

A few counts support this clonotype. A much larger clone lies one base from this, so it may be a read error. The J gene is TRBJ2-5, the V gene TRBV7-9, with 11 bases lining up with TRBD1. Germline V gene data show CDR1 as SEHNR and CDR2 as FQNEAQ (reference sequence). The V segment lost 5 bases and the J segment 5 bases; nucleotides outside the gene matches: 19. The length of the CDR3 is 19 residues. The CDR3 loop reads CASSPPPPDRGLRLETQYF. The CDR3 DNA reads as TGTGCCAGCAGCCCCCCTCCCCCGGACAGGGGGCTTCGACTCGAGACCCAGTACTTC.

The chain uses TRBV7-9 and TRBJ1-6; no firm D call. V shed 4 bases and J shed 7 bases, with 14 bases lying between them. CDR3 length: 15 residues. Per germline, CDR1 SEHNR and CDR2 FQNEAQ (reference sequence). The CDR3 region is CASSSDGERNSPLHF. CDR3 in DNA: TGTGCCAGCAGCTCTGACGGGGAAAGGAATTCACCCCTCCACTTT.

This clonotype was observed many times. The chain is built from TRBV20-1 and TRBJ1-6; 8 bases are a match to TRBD1. This CDR3 contains 15 residues. Germline V gene sequence: CDR1 DFQATT, CDR2 SNEGSKA (reference sequence). Trimming took 3 bases from V and 5 from J; bases not matched to a gene: 6. CDR3 loop: CSARMTGVNNSPLHF. The CDR3 bases are TGCAGTGCTAGGATGACAGGGGTCAATAATTCACCCCTCCACTTT.

The genes are TRBV2 and TRBJ1-6; D remains ambiguous. This CDR3 region has 12 residues. Germline V gene data show CDR1 as SNHLY and CDR2 as FYNNEI. V shed 5 bases and J shed 14 bases, with 13 bases lying between them. The CDR3 bases are TGTGCCAGCAGTTCCCTGAGGGAAACCCTCCACTTT. This gives the protein CASSSLRETLHF.

This clonotype was recorded a few times. This chain's CDR3 is CATSRDPMNTEAFF. CDR3 sequence (DNA): TGTGCCACCAGCAGAGACCCAATGAACACTGAAGCTTTCTTT. The chain has TRBV15 and TRBJ1-1; D gene unclear. Trimming shortened V by 0 bases and J by 0 bases, and 5 bases separated the two germline ends. This CDR3 has 14 amino acids. Looked up from germline, CDR1 is LNHNV and CDR2 is YYDKDF (reference sequence).